The next 16 T cell receptor beta chains were all read from a single sample in a study of T cell repertoires in cytomegalovirus infection. Using its own MiXCR run on the reads, TCRdb lists one record per CDR3 protein. Among a few hundred thousand distinct CDR3 sequences listed, over 15% were seen once. The sequenced sample consisted of CD8+ T cells from PBMCs. The source of these receptors is a human donor in good health (CMV status not recorded). Some clones in this sample may be carry-over from other donors' samples.

This clonotype appeared a single time. CDR3 coding DNA: TGCAGCGTTGAAGGTATGGGTGACGAAAAACTGTTTTTT. It codes for CSVEGMGDEKLFF. V is TRBV29-1 and J is TRBJ1-4; D call uncertain. This CDR3 region has 13 residues. Trimming took off 1 base at V and 8 bases at J, with 11 bases between the two ends. Germline-derived CDR1 and CDR2 are SQVTM and ANQGSEA.

The gene calls are TRBV6-2 or TRBV6-3 and TRBJ2-5; no clear D. The V end was cut by 8 bases, the J end by 9 bases, with 10 bases between. This CDR3 comprises 10 residues. Germline CDR1 MNHEY, CDR2 SVGEGT. DNA of the CDR3: TGTGCCAGCGGAAATTCGGCCCAGTACTTC. Protein product: CASGNSAQYF.

The V and J genes are TRBV29-1 and TRBJ2-1; a weak D match, TRBD2 (6 bases). This CDR3 has 14 residues. Trimming pared 5 bases from V and 6 bases from J, leaving 17 bases between. Germline CDR1 SQVTM, CDR2 ANQGSEA. The DNA of the CDR3 is TGCAGCGTTACTACTAGCTACCGACTCAATGAGCAGTTCTTC. Residues: CSVTTSYRLNEQFF.

This clonotype was seen once. This may stem from a read error, because a much larger clone lies one nucleotide away. The rearrangement uses TRBV27 and TRBJ2-1; D uncertain. Trimming pared 9 bases from V and 6 bases from J, leaving 12 bases between. Germline CDR1 MNHEY, CDR2 SMNVEV (reference sequence). CDR3 length: 12 residues. The CDR3 is CASLAPSNEQFF. The CDR3 coding sequence is TGTGCCAGTTTGGCACCTAGCAATGAGCAGTTCTTC.

The CDR3 DNA reads as TGTGCCAGCAGCTTAGTTGTTGGGACAGCCCCTACCGCTGGAAACACCATATATTTT. It is translated as CASSLVVGTAPTAGNTIYF. The chain has TRBV7-8 and TRBJ1-3; 7 bases line up with TRBD1. Per germline, CDR1 SGHVS and CDR2 FQNEAQ. Losses at the gene ends were 1 base for V and 2 bases for J; bases not matched to a gene: 14. This CDR3 spans 19 amino acids.

A few counts support this clonotype. This rearrangement joins TRBV12-3 or TRBV12-4 to TRBJ2-1, with D perhaps TRBD1 or TRBD2 (7 bases each). The CDR3 is 15 residues long. Trimming left V 1 base short and J 4 bases short, with 11 bases between. The chain's CDR3 is CASSLGEGAYNEQFF. For the CDR3, the DNA is TGTGCCAGCAGTTTAGGGGAGGGGGCTTACAATGAGCAGTTCTTC.

This rearrangement joins TRBV5-1 to TRBJ2-7; D unresolved. The V gene lost 4 bases and the J gene lost 3 bases, with 14 bases spanning the gap. CDR3 length equals 14 residues. Germline-derived CDR1 and CDR2 are SGHRS and YFSETQ. The chain's CDR3 is CASSPSDGNYEQYF. DNA for the CDR3: TGCGCCAGCAGCCCCTCGGACGGTAACTACGAGCAGTACTTC.

The chain recombines TRBV20-1 with TRBJ1-2; 8 positions agree with TRBD1. After removal of 5 bases from V and 1 base from J, the junction contained 15 bases not matched to a gene. The CDR3 totals 17 residues. Germline CDR1 reads DFQATT; CDR2 reads SNEGSKA (reference sequence). The chain's CDR3 is CSALNPDRAGGNYGYTF. In nucleotides, the CDR3 is TGCAGTGCTCTTAACCCGGACAGGGCCGGTGGTAACTATGGCTACACCTTC.

There are a few counts of this clonotype. This chain connects TRBV7-9 to TRBJ2-7; D possibly corresponds to TRBD1 (5 bases). V lost 5 bases, J lost 6 bases, and 26 bases lay in between. There are 17 residues in the CDR3. Germline loops: CDR1 SEHNR, CDR2 FQNEAQ (reference sequence). The CDR3 nucleotides read TGTGCCAGCAGCCTTGCAGGGATCGGCGGTGTTCTTAGCGAGCAGTACTTC. Residues: CASSLAGIGGVLSEQYF.

V and J are TRBV9 and TRBJ2-5; the match to TRBD1 covers 9 bases. This CDR3 has 16 residues. The germline V gene has CDR1 SGDLS and CDR2 YYNGEE. J gave up 5 bases and V 6 bases, and 14 bases lay outside the gene matches. CDR3 amino acids: CASTPGGTGNVETQYF. DNA of the CDR3: TGTGCCAGCACCCCAGGAGGGACAGGGAACGTGGAGACCCAGTACTTC.

This chain uses TRBV7-8 with TRBJ1-5; D is unclear. Trimming took off 5 bases at V and 5 bases at J, with 13 bases between the two ends. There are 14 residues in the CDR3. CDR1 and CDR2 (germline): SGHVS, FQNEAQ. CDR3 coding DNA: TGTGCCAGCAGCCCCCTCGCGAGGGATCAGCCCCAGCATTTT. Translation gives CASSPLARDQPQHF.

The CDR3 is CASSQAGAANTGELFF. The CDR3 DNA reads TGCGCCAGCAGCCAAGCGGGGGCCGCGAACACCGGGGAGCTGTTTTTT. The chain recombines TRBV4-3 with TRBJ2-2; either TRBD1 or TRBD2 may supply D (6 bases each). Deletions cut 1 base from V and 0 bases from J, with 9 bases between. Germline V gives CDR1 LGHNA, CDR2 YSLEER. The CDR3 contains 16 residues.

This clonotype was seen at least ten times. The chain recombines TRBV7-6 with TRBJ1-3; D is uncertain. The CDR3 extends over 18 amino acids. Trimming took off 5 bases at V and 4 bases at J, with 24 bases between the two ends. Germline V gene data show CDR1 as SGHVS and CDR2 as FNYEAQ. CDR3 protein: CASSPRGLAHQNGNTIYF. The CDR3 DNA follows: TGTGCCAGCAGCCCCCGCGGGTTGGCACACCAGAACGGAAACACCATATATTTT.

The J gene is TRBJ2-7, the V gene TRBV15; perhaps TRBD2 as D (6 bases). The V and J ends lost 3 bases and 2 bases respectively, with 14 bases between them. CDR3 length equals 15 residues. Germline lookup yields CDR1 LNHNV and CDR2 YYDKDF (reference sequence). Here the CDR3 DNA reads TGTGCCACCAGCAGTATCCTTGCGGGGCCCTACGAGCAGTACTTC. It specifies CATSSILAGPYEQYF. The full variable domain, with the rest looked up from reference TRBV15 and TRBJ2-7, is DAMVIQNPRYQVTQFGKPVTLSCSQTLNHNVMYWYQQKSSQAPKLLFHYYDKDFNNEADTPDNFQSRRPNTSFCFLDIRSPGLGDTAMYLCATSSILAGPYEQYFGPGTRLTVT.

The rearrangement links TRBV5-6 to TRBJ2-5; D not resolved. Trimming took 0 bases from V and 0 from J, leaving 12 bases between them. The CDR3 sequence is 16 residues long. Germline V CDR1 and CDR2: SGHDT, YYEEEE. CDR3 DNA sequence: TGTGCCAGCAGCTTGGCCGCTTCCAGCCACCAAGAGACCCAGTACTTC. Its translation is CASSLAASSHQETQYF.

J is TRBJ2-3 and V is TRBV15; 8 bases map to TRBD2. V shed 5 bases, J shed 2 bases, and the junction held 9 bases outside the gene matches. Germline V gives CDR1 LNHNV, CDR2 YYDKDF (reference sequence). This CDR3 has 16 amino acids. The CDR3 bases are TGTGCCACCAGCGCGCGGACTAGCCCCAACACAGATACGCAGTATTTT. Translated: CATSARTSPNTDTQYF. Based on the CDR3 plus reference TRBV15 and TRBJ2-3, the full variable domain is DAMVIQNPRYQVTQFGKPVTLSCSQTLNHNVMYWYQQKSSQAPKLLFHYYDKDFNNEADTPDNFQSRRPNTSFCFLDIRSPGLGDTAMYLCATSARTSPNTDTQYFGPGTRLTVL.